Below, 15 T cell receptor beta chains from the same sample are listed, as sequenced in a study of human T cells and chemical hapten exposure. TCRdb independently ran MiXCR on the RACE reads; one entry per CDR3 protein. Among about 160,000 distinct CDR3 sequences listed, 25% to 35% were seen once. As for time point: patch test 3, about 24 weeks after DPC sensitization. Treatment reported: therapeutic diphenylcyclopropenone sensitization with weekly scalp DPC. The input for sequencing was whole blood, taken in connection with sensitization to the hapten diphenylcyclopropenone (DPC). The receptors come from a woman aged 18-29 years with alopecia areata. Some clones in this sample may be carry-over from other donors' samples.

The CDR3: CASSFGGGSGSPLHF. DNA of the CDR3: TGTGCCAGCAGCTTCGGAGGGGGTTCGGGTTCACCCCTCCACTTT. The rearrangement uses TRBV7-2 and TRBJ1-6; weak D call: TRBD1 (6 bases). The germline V gene has CDR1 SGHTA and CDR2 FQGNSA. With 3 bases removed from V and 9 bases from J, the gap between germline ends came to 15 bases. The CDR3 loop spans 15 amino acids.

The V call is TRBV7-8, the J call TRBJ1-2; 7 bases are a match to TRBD1. Trimming removed 1 base from V and 5 bases from J; junction bases left unmatched: 1. This CDR3 is built from 13 residues. Germline V gives CDR1 SGHVS, CDR2 FQNEAQ. CDR3 protein: CASSLEQGYGYTF. The CDR3 region has the DNA TGTGCCAGCAGCTTAGAACAGGGGTATGGCTACACCTTC. Full variable domain (rest looked up from reference TRBV7-8 and TRBJ1-2): GAGVSQSPRYKVAKRGQDVALRCDPISGHVSLFWYQQALGQGPEFLTYFQNEAQLDKSGLPSDRFFAERPEGSVSTLKIQRTQQEDSAVYLCASSLEQGYGYTFGSGTRLTVV.

This clonotype was seen a few times. The CDR3 protein is CSAWGLYGYTF. In nucleotides, the CDR3 is TGTTCTGCGTGGGGGCTCTATGGCTACACCTTC. This sequence joins TRBV6-2 or TRBV6-3 and TRBJ1-2; D possibly corresponds to TRBD1 (6 bases). The CDR3 has 11 residues. Germline V gene lookup returns CDR1 MNHEY and CDR2 SVGEGT.

The J gene is TRBJ2-7, the V gene TRBV7-2; 7 positions agree with TRBD1. The germline V gene has CDR1 SGHTA and CDR2 FQGNSA. V lost 5 bases, J lost 2 bases, and 6 bases stayed unmatched. This CDR3 comprises 14 residues. CDR3 DNA sequence: TGTGCCAGCAGCCTGACAGGGAACCCCTACGAGCAGTACTTC. Protein: CASSLTGNPYEQYF.

V and J are TRBV5-1 and TRBJ1-3, with unresolved D. This CDR3 spans 14 amino acids. V lost 1 base, J lost 1 base, and 6 bases lay in between. Germline V gene data show CDR1 as SGHRS and CDR2 as YFSETQ. The CDR3 DNA is TGCGCCAGCAGCTTGACAAGATCTGGAAACACCATATATTTT. Amino acid sequence: CASSLTRSGNTIYF.

This clonotype was observed a handful of times. The chain couples TRBV3-1 to TRBJ2-1; 12 bases agree with TRBD2. CDR1 and CDR2 from the germline V gene are LGHDT and YNNKEL (reference sequence). V dropped 0 bases and J dropped 12; count of bases not matched to a gene: 9. This CDR3 has 16 residues. For the CDR3, the DNA is TGTGCCAGCAGCCAAGATGGACTAGCGGGGCCACAAGGGCAGTTCTTC. Protein product: CASSQDGLAGPQGQFF.

A few counts support this clonotype. The rearrangement uses TRBV9 and TRBJ1-1; no clear D. This CDR3 contains 13 residues. Looked up from germline, CDR1 is SGDLS and CDR2 is YYNGEE. The V and J ends lost 0 bases and 1 base respectively, with 4 bases between them. CDR3 region: CASSVDQNTEAFF. CDR3 in DNA: TGTGCCAGCAGCGTAGACCAGAACACTGAAGCTTTCTTT.

The chain couples TRBV2 to TRBJ2-5; 11 positions match TRBD1. Trimming at V came to 6 bases and at J to 5 bases, leaving 14 bases not matched to a gene. CDR1 is SNHLY, CDR2 FYNNEI, per germline. The CDR3 extends over 17 amino acids. Written as DNA, the CDR3 is TGTGCCAGCAGGAGCTGGCTGGCGGACAGGGGGCATGAGACCCAGTACTTC. Protein: CASRSWLADRGHETQYF.

The CDR3 protein is CASRTEGPPDTQYF. The CDR3, as DNA: TGTGCCAGCAGAACTGAGGGTCCCCCAGACACGCAGTATTTT. This rearrangement joins TRBV21-1 to TRBJ2-3; the D segment call TRBD1 is taken from the table without a DNA check. TRBV21-1 is a listed pseudogene. CDR3 size: 14 residues.

This clonotype has just a few counts. The chain couples TRBV11-3 to TRBJ1-1; D remains ambiguous. This CDR3 is built from 15 residues. The V gene's germline CDR1 is SGHNT and CDR2 YENEEA. Trimming removed 1 base from V and 3 bases from J, with 12 bases in between. The CDR3 here is CASSLGRFGDTEAFF. CDR3 sequence (DNA): TGTGCCAGCAGCTTAGGCCGGTTCGGAGACACTGAAGCTTTCTTT.

The gene calls are TRBV6-2 or TRBV6-3 and TRBJ1-1; no clear D gene. V shed 2 bases and J shed 4 bases, with 8 bases lying between them. The CDR3 extends over 13 amino acids. CDR1 is MNHEY and CDR2 is SVGEGT in the germline V gene. CDR3 nucleotide sequence: TGTGCCAGCAGTTACGGGATTCCCACTGAAGCTTTCTTT. The encoded protein is CASSYGIPTEAFF.

The V call is TRBV29-1, the J call TRBJ2-3; D uncertain. Trimming took 3 bases from V and 4 from J, leaving 5 bases between them. Germline V lookup: CDR1 SQVTM, CDR2 ANQGSEA. The CDR3 is 11 residues long. Here the CDR3 reads CSVDHPDTQYF. The DNA for the CDR3 is TGCAGCGTTGACCACCCAGATACGCAGTATTTT.

The V call is TRBV12-3 or TRBV12-4, the J call TRBJ1-1; D is unresolved. V was cut by 8 bases and J by 6 bases, with 7 bases left in between. The CDR3 runs to 10 residues. CDR3 nucleotide sequence: TGTGCCAGCGGAAGTCCTGAAGCTTTCTTT. Its protein product is CASGSPEAFF.

V is TRBV11-2 and J is TRBJ2-5; D gene ambiguous. CDR1 and CDR2 (germline): SGHAT, FQNNGV. The CDR3 runs to 16 residues. The V gene lost 5 bases and the J gene lost 3 bases, with 19 bases spanning the gap. The CDR3 loop is CASSHGRRSVKETQYF. The CDR3 nucleotides read TGTGCCAGCAGCCATGGACGACGGAGCGTAAAAGAGACCCAGTACTTC.

The rearrangement links TRBV7-2 to TRBJ2-5; 11 bases agree with TRBD2. This CDR3 spans 14 amino acids. Germline CDR1 and CDR2: SGHTA and FQGNSA. The trim removed 4 bases at V and 9 bases at J, leaving 7 bases unmatched. The CDR3, as DNA: TGTGCCAGCAGCTCGGGACTAGCGGAGGGCCCCCAGTACTTC. Its translation: CASSSGLAEGPQYF.